This T cell receptor (beta chain) is from a study of blood T cell repertoires in COVID-19. Whole-study context: The origin of the acute and convalescent COVID-19 samples was the United States, Italy and Spain.

Trimming took 5 bases from V and 1 from J, leaving 8 bases between them. Germline CDR1 reads SGHTA; CDR2 reads FQGNSA. CDR3 length: 13 amino acids. This study enrolled people aged about 18 to 100 from about two dozen US geographic areas. TCRdb keeps only in-frame clones here, not all; method: immunoSEQ multiplex PCR. This table has around 390,000 clones, approximately 87% appearing once. The chain employs TRBV7-2 and TRBJ1-1; possible D gene TRBD1, 6 bases. The sequence was collected from a woman aged 45-65 years who had recovered from COVID-19. The sequenced material came from PBMCs or T cells enriched from blood (not recorded which). The CDR3: CASSQGKNTEAFF. The CDR3 DNA reads TGTGCCAGCAGCCAGGGGAAGAACACTGAAGCTTTCTTT.